This T cell receptor beta chain was obtained from a study of blood T cells in healthy people across ages. PCR was performed a second time for about 7 to 11 cycles using a sample-barcoded 5' primer and a J-beta primer mix. TCRdb independently ran MiXCR on the 5' RACE reads; one entry per CDR3 protein. The sample holds 1.2 million to 1.5 million distinct CDR3 sequences, roughly 59% seen once. Germline V gives CDR1 SGHRS, CDR2 YFSETQ. The CDR3 consists of 17 residues. Trimming took 1 base from V and 8 from J; bases not matched to a gene: 11. This chain uses TRBV5-1 with TRBJ2-4; 11 nucleotides agree with TRBD2. The receptor was isolated from a man in his late teens or twenties in good health. Sequencing was done on a sample of blood. CDR3 nucleotides: TGCGCCAGCAGCTTGTGGTTCGTGACTAGCGGGAATGACATTCAGTACTTC. Translating it yields CASSLWFVTSGNDIQYF.